A selection of T cell receptor beta chains follows, all from one sample in a study of OX40 agonist ivuxolimab in advanced cancers. Generated by immunoSEQ multiplex PCR, the TCRdb table keeps only in-frame clones and is missing some. This table has 45,000 or so clones, roughly 90% appearing once. This material consisted of CD4+ or CD8+ T cells sorted from blood, taken in a trial of the OX40 agonist ivuxolimab. These receptors originate from an adult with an advanced solid tumor such as melanoma, head and neck, liver or kidney cancer. Both conserved end residues are part of each CDR3. D genes are given only for firm matches. The size entry is marked missing in some rows and otherwise reads once, few, many or a size class.

V gene: TRBV18; D gene: -; clone size: -; CDR3 length: 16; J gene: TRBJ2-1; CDR3 protein: CASSPVESPRYNEQFF; CDR3 DNA: TGTGCCAGCTCGCCGGTCGAAAGTCCCAGATACAATGAGCAGTTCTTC
V gene: TRBV19; D gene: -; clone size: -; CDR3 length: 13; J gene: TRBJ2-1; CDR3 protein: CASSIGGYNEQFF; CDR3 DNA: TGTGCCAGTAGTATCGGGGGATACAATGAGCAGTTCTTC
V gene: TRBV2; D gene: -; clone size: -; CDR3 length: 13; J gene: TRBJ2-6; CDR3 protein: CASTGSGANVLTF; CDR3 DNA: TGTGCCAGCACCGGGTCTGGGGCCAACGTCCTGACTTTC
V gene: TRBV6-1; D gene: TRBD2; clone size: -; CDR3 length: 14; J gene: TRBJ2-1; CDR3 protein: CASRKKGREDEQFF; CDR3 DNA: TGTGCCAGCAGGAAGAAGGGGAGGGAAGATGAGCAGTTCTTC
V gene: TRBV27; D gene: TRBD1; clone size: -; CDR3 length: 14; J gene: TRBJ1-2; CDR3 protein: CASSGQGKGGGYTF; CDR3 DNA: TGTGCCAGCAGCGGACAGGGAAAGGGGGGTGGCTACACCTTC
V gene: TRBV5-5; D gene: TRBD1; clone size: once; CDR3 length: 14; J gene: TRBJ2-7; CDR3 protein: CASSLTGGGDEQYF; CDR3 DNA: TGTGCCAGCAGCTTGACAGGGGGCGGCGACGAGCAGTACTTC
V gene: TRBV6-5; D gene: -; clone size: -; CDR3 length: 13; J gene: TRBJ1-5; CDR3 protein: CASSYVTNQPQHF; CDR3 DNA: TGTGCCAGCAGTTATGTGACCAATCAGCCCCAGCATTTT
V gene: TRBV11-3; D gene: -; clone size: -; CDR3 length: 16; J gene: TRBJ1-2; CDR3 protein: CASSSPRRARGYGYTF; CDR3 DNA: TGTGCCAGCAGCTCCCCCCGAAGGGCGAGGGGCTATGGCTACACCTTC
V gene: TRBV7-2; D gene: TRBD2; clone size: -; CDR3 length: 15; J gene: TRBJ2-1; CDR3 protein: CASSFDSGDLNEQFF; CDR3 DNA: TGTGCCAGCAGCTTCGACAGCGGGGACCTCAATGAGCAGTTCTTC
V gene: TRBV27; D gene: TRBD2; clone size: -; CDR3 length: 15; J gene: TRBJ2-7; CDR3 protein: CASRFGERGLYEQYF; CDR3 DNA: TGTGCCAGCAGGTTCGGGGAGCGGGGCCTCTACGAGCAGTACTTC
V gene: TRBV9; D gene: -; clone size: once; CDR3 length: 18; J gene: TRBJ2-3; CDR3 protein: CASSVDQYPYSSTDTQYF; CDR3 DNA: TGTGCCAGCAGCGTAGACCAGTACCCTTATTCTAGCACAGATACGCAGTATTTT
V gene: TRBV27; D gene: -; clone size: -; CDR3 length: 15; J gene: TRBJ1-2; CDR3 protein: CASSWGSSANYDYTF; CDR3 DNA: TGTGCCAGCAGTTGGGGCAGTTCCGCCAACTATGACTACACCTTC
V gene: TRBV5-6; D gene: -; clone size: -; CDR3 length: 12; J gene: TRBJ2-1; CDR3 protein: CASSQDRDEQFF; CDR3 DNA: TGTGCCAGCAGCCAAGATAGAGATGAGCAGTTCTTC
V gene: TRBV27; D gene: -; clone size: -; CDR3 length: 14; J gene: TRBJ2-1; CDR3 protein: CASSFVGSYNEQFF; CDR3 DNA: TGTGCCAGCAGTTTTGTGGGTTCCTACAATGAGCAGTTCTTC
V gene: TRBV9; D gene: -; clone size: -; CDR3 length: 13; J gene: TRBJ1-5; CDR3 protein: CASSSGDNQPQHF; CDR3 DNA: TGTGCCAGCAGCTCAGGGGACAATCAGCCCCAGCATTTT
V gene: TRBV12-5; D gene: -; clone size: once; CDR3 length: 15; J gene: TRBJ2-1; CDR3 protein: CASGPGQSSYNEQFF; CDR3 DNA: TGTGCTAGTGGTCCGGGACAAAGCTCCTACAATGAGCAGTTCTTC
V gene: TRBV27; D gene: -; clone size: -; CDR3 length: 17; J gene: TRBJ2-3; CDR3 protein: CASSPPEGGRSTDTQYF; CDR3 DNA: TGTGCCAGCAGTCCGCCGGAGGGGGGGAGGTCCACAGATACGCAGTATTTT
V gene: TRBV7-3; D gene: -; clone size: once; CDR3 length: 15; J gene: TRBJ1-5; CDR3 protein: CASSPDGLSNQPQHF; CDR3 DNA: TGTGCCAGCAGCCCGGACGGCTTGAGCAATCAGCCCCAGCATTTT
V gene: TRBV7-2; D gene: -; clone size: -; CDR3 length: 17; J gene: TRBJ1-3; CDR3 protein: CASSLAPISLGGNTIYF; CDR3 DNA: TGTGCCAGCAGCTTAGCCCCAATAAGCCTAGGGGGAAACACCATATATTTT
V gene: TRBV2; D gene: -; clone size: -; CDR3 length: 15; J gene: TRBJ2-1; CDR3 protein: CASSGGEVPYNEQFF; CDR3 DNA: TGTGCCAGCAGTGGCGGGGAAGTTCCCTACAATGAGCAGTTCTTC
V gene: TRBV2; D gene: TRBD2; clone size: -; CDR3 length: 14; J gene: TRBJ2-7; CDR3 protein: CASKGREASYEQYF; CDR3 DNA: TGTGCCAGCAAAGGGAGGGAGGCGTCCTACGAGCAGTACTTC
V gene: TRBV27; D gene: -; clone size: medium-sized; CDR3 length: 13; J gene: TRBJ2-7; CDR3 protein: CASSYRVGLEQYF; CDR3 DNA: TGTGCCAGCAGCTACAGGGTGGGGCTGGAGCAGTACTTC
V gene: TRBV9; D gene: -; clone size: -; CDR3 length: 12; J gene: TRBJ1-2; CDR3 protein: CASERPATGYTF; CDR3 DNA: TGTGCCAGCGAGCGACCGGCTACTGGCTACACCTTC
V gene: TRBV7-9; D gene: TRBD2; clone size: once; CDR3 length: 16; J gene: TRBJ2-2; CDR3 protein: CASSPPSGVNTGELFF; CDR3 DNA: TGTGCCAGCAGCCCCCCCAGCGGGGTGAACACCGGGGAGCTGTTTTTT
V gene: TRBV27; D gene: -; clone size: -; CDR3 length: 13; J gene: TRBJ1-2; CDR3 protein: CASAPGQNYGYTF; CDR3 DNA: TGTGCCAGCGCCCCGGGACAAAACTATGGCTACACCTTC
V gene: TRBV28; D gene: -; clone size: once; CDR3 length: 14; J gene: TRBJ2-1; CDR3 protein: CASSSVSSYNEQFF; CDR3 DNA: TGTGCCAGCAGTTCGGTGAGCTCCTACAATGAGCAGTTCTTC
V gene: TRBV29-1; D gene: TRBD2; clone size: -; CDR3 length: 13; J gene: TRBJ2-1; CDR3 protein: CSVVGLAENEQFF; CDR3 DNA: TGCAGCGTTGTCGGACTAGCGGAGAATGAGCAGTTCTTC
V gene: TRBV27; D gene: TRBD1; clone size: -; CDR3 length: 15; J gene: TRBJ2-7; CDR3 protein: CASRQRGQGAREQYF; CDR3 DNA: TGTGCCAGCAGGCAACGGGGACAGGGGGCGCGTGAGCAGTACTTC
V gene: TRBV6-5; D gene: -; clone size: once; CDR3 length: 15; J gene: TRBJ2-1; CDR3 protein: CATGGGSRSYNEQFF; CDR3 DNA: TGTGCCACCGGAGGGGGCTCCCGCTCCTACAATGAGCAGTTCTTC
V gene: TRBV6-1; D gene: -; clone size: -; CDR3 length: 14; J gene: TRBJ1-1; CDR3 protein: CASRDRGMNTEAFF; CDR3 DNA: TGTGCCAGCAGGGACAGAGGGATGAACACTGAAGCTTTCTTT
V gene: TRBV25-1; D gene: -; clone size: -; CDR3 length: 15; J gene: TRBJ1-2; CDR3 protein: CASRDKGQQNYGYTF; CDR3 DNA: TGTGCCAGCAGAGACAAAGGACAGCAAAACTATGGCTACACCTTC
V gene: TRBV5-1; D gene: -; clone size: -; CDR3 length: 15; J gene: TRBJ2-3; CDR3 protein: CASSFRHMVTDTQYF; CDR3 DNA: TGCGCCAGCAGCTTTCGACACATGGTCACAGATACGCAGTATTTT
V gene: TRBV6-5; D gene: TRBD2; clone size: -; CDR3 length: 15; J gene: TRBJ2-7; CDR3 protein: CASSIQTSGSYEQYF; CDR3 DNA: TGTGCCAGCAGTATCCAGACTAGCGGGAGCTACGAGCAGTACTTC
V gene: TRBV29-1; D gene: -; clone size: -; CDR3 length: 13; J gene: TRBJ2-5; CDR3 protein: CSAGWGVQETQYF; CDR3 DNA: TGCAGCGCTGGGTGGGGGGTACAAGAGACCCAGTACTTC
V gene: TRBV9; D gene: -; clone size: -; CDR3 length: 15; J gene: TRBJ2-1; CDR3 protein: CASSVQRSSYNEQFF; CDR3 DNA: TGTGCCAGCAGCGTCCAGCGGAGCTCCTACAATGAGCAGTTCTTC
V gene: TRBV7-4; D gene: TRBD2; clone size: once; CDR3 length: 15; J gene: TRBJ2-1; CDR3 protein: CASSLFTSGTNEQFF; CDR3 DNA: TGTGCCAGCAGCTTATTTACTAGCGGGACCAATGAGCAGTTCTTC
V gene: TRBV9; D gene: TRBD1; clone size: -; CDR3 length: 13; J gene: TRBJ2-2; CDR3 protein: CASMGQPYGELFF; CDR3 DNA: TGTGCCAGCATGGGACAGCCGTACGGGGAGCTGTTTTTT
V gene: TRBV6-5; D gene: -; clone size: -; CDR3 length: 13; J gene: TRBJ1-2; CDR3 protein: CASRSDRTDGYTF; CDR3 DNA: TGCGCCAGCAGATCCGACAGGACAGATGGCTACACCTTC
V gene: TRBV4-3; D gene: -; clone size: -; CDR3 length: 14; J gene: TRBJ2-7; CDR3 protein: CASSQEGSSYEQYF; CDR3 DNA: TGCGCCAGCAGCCAAGAAGGGTCCTCCTACGAGCAGTACTTC
V gene: TRBV4-1; D gene: -; clone size: -; CDR3 length: 15; J gene: TRBJ1-2; CDR3 protein: CASSQDRAFFPGYTF; CDR3 DNA: TGCGCCAGCAGCCAAGATCGGGCCTTTTTTCCTGGCTACACCTTC
V gene: TRBV29-1; D gene: TRBD2; clone size: few; CDR3 length: 15; J gene: TRBJ2-7; CDR3 protein: CSVWTSGRAGYEQYF; CDR3 DNA: TGCAGCGTGTGGACTAGCGGGAGGGCGGGGTACGAGCAGTACTTC
V gene: TRBV2; D gene: TRBD1; clone size: -; CDR3 length: 10; J gene: TRBJ1-4; CDR3 protein: CASQGGKLFF; CDR3 DNA: TGTGCCAGTCAGGGGGGAAAACTGTTTTTT
V gene: TRBV30; D gene: -; clone size: -; CDR3 length: 14; J gene: TRBJ1-1; CDR3 protein: CAWSVGLLNTEAFF; CDR3 DNA: TGTGCCTGGAGTGTGGGGCTCCTGAACACTGAAGCTTTCTTT
V gene: TRBV4-2; D gene: TRBD2; clone size: -; CDR3 length: 13; J gene: TRBJ2-7; CDR3 protein: CASRLAGGREQYF; CDR3 DNA: TGTGCCAGCAGACTAGCGGGAGGTCGCGAGCAGTACTTC
V gene: TRBV27; D gene: -; clone size: large; CDR3 length: 15; J gene: TRBJ2-3; CDR3 protein: CASSLRLARPDTQYF; CDR3 DNA: TGTGCCAGCAGTTTGAGGCTAGCTAGGCCAGATACGCAGTATTTT
V gene: TRBV27; D gene: -; clone size: -; CDR3 length: 13; J gene: TRBJ2-7; CDR3 protein: CASSPLLPDEQYF; CDR3 DNA: TGTGCCAGCAGCCCCCTTCTGCCTGACGAGCAGTACTTC
V gene: TRBV29-1; D gene: TRBD1; clone size: once; CDR3 length: 16; J gene: TRBJ2-7; CDR3 protein: CSVEAAVRQGLYEQYF; CDR3 DNA: TGCAGCGTTGAAGCGGCCGTCAGACAGGGCTTATACGAGCAGTACTTC
V gene: TRBV4-1; D gene: -; clone size: once; CDR3 length: 17; J gene: TRBJ1-6; CDR3 protein: CASSQDRRISYNSPLHF; CDR3 DNA: TGCGCCAGCAGCCAAGATAGACGTATCTCCTATAATTCACCCCTCCACTTT
V gene: TRBV19; D gene: TRBD1; clone size: -; CDR3 length: 16; J gene: TRBJ2-1; CDR3 protein: CASTRDRGRSYNEQFF; CDR3 DNA: TGTGCCAGCACCCGGGACAGGGGGCGGTCCTACAATGAGCAGTTCTTC
V gene: TRBV6-1; D gene: -; clone size: -; CDR3 length: 15; J gene: TRBJ2-5; CDR3 protein: CASSLLRGGEETQYF; CDR3 DNA: TGTGCCAGCAGTTTGCTGAGAGGGGGGGAAGAGACCCAGTACTTC
V gene: TRBV4-2; D gene: TRBD1; clone size: once; CDR3 length: 14; J gene: TRBJ2-2; CDR3 protein: CASAGTGGTGELFF; CDR3 DNA: TGTGCCAGCGCCGGGACAGGGGGGACCGGGGAGCTGTTTTTT